Following are 32 T cell receptor beta chains from one sample sequenced in a study of T cells in Graves' hyperthyroidism and ophthalmopathy. The source material, RNA transcripts, was used to amplify TCR beta CDR3 regions. The HTBI primer set was used in a first-round RT-PCR of the TCR CDR3. In TCRdb, the multiplex PCR reads were re-called with MiXCR into one record per CDR3 protein. Found here are 500,000 to 550,000 distinct CDR3 sequences, less than 20% of them singletons; the top ten hold over 45%. Sample: blood. These TCRs come from a man aged 35 to 55 with Graves' ophthalmopathy.

There are a few counts of this clonotype. The V gene is TRBV27, the J gene TRBJ2-3; either TRBD1 or TRBD2 may supply D (5 bases each). V lost 2 bases, J lost 4 bases, and 16 bases lay in between. The CDR3 covers 16 residues. The V gene's germline CDR1 is MNHEY and CDR2 SMNVEV (reference sequence). The CDR3 loop reads CASSLNSERGPDTQYF. The CDR3 DNA follows: TGTGCCAGCAGTTTAAATAGCGAAAGGGGTCCAGATACGCAGTATTTT.

The table lists this clonotype with a few counts. The chain joins TRBV15 to TRBJ1-1; D is possibly TRBD1 (6 bases). Trimming cost V 4 bases and J 6 bases, with 18 bases left between them. The CDR3 runs 15 residues. The germline V gene has CDR1 LNHNV and CDR2 YYDKDF (reference sequence). The CDR3, as DNA: TGTGCCACCAGCACCTGGGACACGGGGGGTTCTGAAGCTTTCTTT. It is translated as CATSTWDTGGSEAFF.

This chain connects TRBV2 to TRBJ2-3; weak D call: TRBD2 (7 bases). The CDR3 consists of 13 residues. Germline CDR1 reads SNHLY; CDR2 reads FYNNEI. V gave up 8 bases and J gave up 6 bases, with 15 bases separating them. The CDR3 sequence is CASGKGGGDTQYF. In nucleotides, the CDR3 is TGTGCCAGCGGGAAAGGGGGGGGGGATACGCAGTATTTT.

This clonotype was observed at least ten times. The genes are TRBV6-1 and TRBJ2-7, with 13 positions matching TRBD2. The junction had 6 bases not matched to a gene; V was cut back by 5 bases and J by 2 bases. Germline V gene lookup returns CDR1 MNHNS and CDR2 SASEGT. CDR3 length equals 16 residues. CDR3 bases: TGTGCCAGCAGTACCAGGACTAGCGGGGGCCCCTACGAGCAGTACTTC. Its protein product is CASSTRTSGGPYEQYF.

The chain has TRBV10-3 and TRBJ2-1; D is tentatively TRBD1 or TRBD2 (6 bases each). There are 13 residues in the CDR3. Trimming took off 4 bases at V and 9 bases at J, with 13 bases between the two ends. Germline CDR1 and CDR2: ENHRY and SYGVKD. The CDR3: CAISGIGGSEQFF. CDR3 in DNA: TGTGCCATCAGTGGAATCGGGGGCAGTGAGCAGTTCTTC.

V gene TRBV7-9 combines with J gene TRBJ1-2, with D maybe TRBD1 (6 bases). The germline gives CDR1 SEHNR, CDR2 FQNEAQ (reference sequence). This CDR3 contains 12 residues. V shed 3 bases and J shed 9 bases, with 11 bases lying between them. The CDR3 nucleotides read TGTGCCAGCAGCTTGAACAGGGAGAGCTACACCTTC. This gives the protein CASSLNRESYTF. Based on the CDR3 plus reference TRBV7-9 and TRBJ1-2, the full variable domain is DTGVSQNPRHKITKRGQNVTFRCDPISEHNRLYWYRQTLGQGPEFLTYFQNEAQLEKSRLLSDRFSAERPKGSFSTLEIQRTEQGDSAMYLCASSLNRESYTFGSGTRLTVV.

This clonotype was seen only a few times. The chain recombines TRBV6-1 with TRBJ2-7; TRBD1 matches 12 bases. The CDR3 has 15 amino acids. Per the germline V gene, CDR1 is MNHNS and CDR2 is SASEGT. With V trimmed by 4 bases and J by 3 bases, 4 bases remained unmatched. The CDR3 nucleotides are TGTGCCAGCAGTGGGGGACAGGGGGCCGTCTACGAGCAGTACTTC. This encodes CASSGGQGAVYEQYF.

This clonotype was seen many times. This chain joins TRBV18 and TRBJ1-2, with D unresolved. V was clipped by 2 bases and J by 3 bases, with 7 bases between them. This CDR3 contains 13 residues. Germline assignment: CDR1 KGHSH and CDR2 LQKENI. As DNA, the CDR3 is TGTGCCAGCTCACCAATAACAGACTATGGCTACACCTTC. Encoded protein: CASSPITDYGYTF.

This chain uses TRBV4-3 with TRBJ2-5; D is unresolved. V lost 4 bases and J lost 0, with 6 bases in between. Germline V CDR1 and CDR2: LGHNA, YSLEER. The CDR3 runs to 13 residues. CDR3 protein: CASSRRYQETQYF. CDR3 in DNA: TGCGCCAGCAGCCGTAGATACCAAGAGACCCAGTACTTC.

In DNA, the CDR3 is TGTGCTAGTGGTTTGAGAGGACAGCTTAAAGGGGACTATGGCTACACCTTC. This gives the protein CASGLRGQLKGDYGYTF. V usage is TRBV12-5 and J usage is TRBJ1-2, with a tentative D call TRBD1 (6 bases). Germline-derived CDR1 and CDR2 are LGHNT and FRNRAP. The CDR3 sequence is 17 residues long. V lost 2 bases and J lost 3, with 19 bases in between.

This clonotype came up a few times. A much larger clone differs by one base, so this may be a read error. The V call is TRBV7-9, the J call TRBJ1-4, with D uncertain. The CDR3 has 14 residues. Germline CDR1 reads SEHNR; CDR2 reads FQNEAQ (reference sequence). The CDR3 protein is CAGSLARTNEKLFF. CDR3 DNA sequence: TGTGCCGGCAGCTTAGCGAGGACTAATGAAAAACTGTTTTTT. Drawing the rest from reference TRBV7-9 and TRBJ1-4, the complete variable domain is DTGVSQNPRHKITKRGQNVTFRCDPISEHNRLYWYRQTLGQGPEFLTYFQNEAQLEKSRLLSDRFSAERPKGSFSTLEIQRTEQGDSAMYLCAGSLARTNEKLFFGSGTQLSVL.

The chain has TRBV6-2 or TRBV6-3 and TRBJ1-2; 12 bases agree with TRBD1. The CDR3 is 13 residues long. The germline gives CDR1 MNHEY, CDR2 SVGEGT. V lost 6 bases and J lost 8; bases outside the gene matches: 4. The CDR3 spells CASRTGQGAGYTF. CDR3 DNA sequence: TGTGCCAGCAGAACGGGACAGGGGGCAGGCTACACCTTC.

This clonotype was counted many times. The chain links TRBV12-3 or TRBV12-4 to TRBJ2-3, with 10 bases matching TRBD2. This CDR3 comprises 15 residues. V lost 3 bases and J lost 6; bases outside the gene matches: 6. The chain's CDR3 is CASSFEREGEDTQYF. CDR3 DNA: TGTGCCAGCAGTTTTGAGCGGGAGGGCGAGGATACGCAGTATTTT.

Note on this clonotype: A read error may produce the germline difference seen at one junction end. V usage is TRBV19 and J usage is TRBJ1-4; 7 bases are a match to TRBD1. Germline V gene sequence: CDR1 LNHDA, CDR2 SQIVND (reference sequence). The CDR3 loop spans 14 amino acids. CDR3 nucleotide sequence: TGTGCCAGTAGTGACCTACAGGGGTATGAAAAGCTGTTTTTT. It translates to CASSDLQGYEKLFF.

The gene calls are TRBV5-1 and TRBJ1-1, with 7 nucleotides matching TRBD1. After removal of 0 bases from V and 0 bases from J, the junction contained 20 bases not matched to a gene. The CDR3 spans 21 residues. Per the germline V gene, CDR1 is SGHRS and CDR2 is YFSETQ. The CDR3 nucleotides read TGCGCCAGCAGCTTGGAAACACTGCGGACATTCACAGGGGCCATGAACACTGAAGCTTTCTTT. Protein sequence: CASSLETLRTFTGAMNTEAFF.

This clonotype has only a few counts. The chain recombines TRBV11-2 with TRBJ2-7; tentatively, D is TRBD2 (6 bases). Trimming cost V 4 bases and J 9 bases, with 22 bases left between them. The CDR3 is 15 amino acids. The germline V gene encodes CDR1 SGHAT and CDR2 FQNNGV. CDR3 sequence (DNA): TGTGCCAGCAGCTACCGTGGGCTAGCGTCAGGAGGGCAGTACTTC. Residues: CASSYRGLASGGQYF.

J is TRBJ2-7 and V is TRBV7-2; unclear D gene. V was cut by 1 base and J by 0 bases, with 10 bases left in between. Germline CDR1 reads SGHTA; CDR2 reads FQGNSA. This CDR3 has 15 residues. The CDR3 sequence: CASSLDRRSSYEQYF. The CDR3 nucleotides are TGTGCCAGCAGCTTAGACCGACGGAGCTCCTACGAGCAGTACTTC.

The chain is built from TRBV5-1 and TRBJ1-5; a weak D match, TRBD1 (5 bases). Germline values: CDR1 SGHRS, CDR2 YFSETQ. V was trimmed by 4 bases and J by 10 bases, leaving 18 bases between them. The CDR3 consists of 14 residues. This CDR3 is CASSDYGGMDPQHF. CDR3 DNA sequence: TGCGCCAGCAGCGATTACGGGGGGATGGATCCCCAGCATTTT.

This clonotype was seen many times. The chain joins TRBV11-2 to TRBJ1-1; D uncertain. The ends were cut back, 2 bases at V and 5 bases at J, with 9 bases in the middle. The CDR3 totals 13 residues. CDR1 and CDR2 from the germline V gene are SGHAT and FQNNGV. DNA for the CDR3: TGTGCCAGCAGCTTAAAAGGACGAACTGAAGCTTTCTTT. The encoded protein is CASSLKGRTEAFF.

This clonotype was picked up many times. The genes are TRBV5-1 and TRBJ2-7, with D perhaps TRBD1 or TRBD2 (5 bases each). Between the trimmed V and J ends, which lost 6 bases and 3 bases, there was a span of 16 bases. The CDR3 length is 14 residues. Germline V gives CDR1 SGHRS, CDR2 YFSETQ. The CDR3 reads CASNPLGTGYEQYF. The CDR3 nucleotides are TGCGCCAGCAACCCGTTGGGGACCGGCTACGAGCAGTACTTC.

This clonotype was counted many times. This chain joins TRBV7-8 and TRBJ2-3, with 11 bases identical to TRBD2. The CDR3 consists of 17 residues. The ends lost 5 bases at V and 0 bases at J; junction bases unmatched: 7. Germline V gene lookup returns CDR1 SGHVS and CDR2 FQNEAQ. CDR3 sequence: CASSPRASGRSTDTQYF. For the CDR3, the DNA is TGTGCCAGCAGCCCGAGGGCTAGCGGGAGGAGCACAGATACGCAGTATTTT. The full variable domain, with the rest looked up from reference TRBV7-8 and TRBJ2-3, is GAGVSQSPRYKVAKRGQDVALRCDPISGHVSLFWYQQALGQGPEFLTYFQNEAQLDKSGLPSDRFFAERPEGSVSTLKIQRTQQEDSAVYLCASSPRASGRSTDTQYFGPGTRLTVL.

The chain is built from TRBV19 and TRBJ2-7, with TRBD2 as a possible D gene (5 bases). The CDR3 sequence is 15 residues long. The V gene's germline CDR1 is LNHDA and CDR2 SQIVND (reference sequence). V lost 3 bases to trimming and J lost 2 bases, with 14 bases between them. Here the CDR3 DNA reads TGTGCCAGTAGTATTCAGGACGGGGAACCCTACGAGCAGTACTTC. Translating it yields CASSIQDGEPYEQYF.

V is TRBV6-1 and J is TRBJ1-6; D ambiguous. CDR1 and CDR2 from the germline V gene are MNHNS and SASEGT. The CDR3 has 14 amino acids. The germline V and J ends were trimmed by 6 bases and 0 bases, with 6 bases remaining between them. CDR3 coding DNA: TGTGCCAGCAGACAGAGCTCCTATAATTCACCCCTCCACTTT. Protein sequence: CASRQSSYNSPLHF.

The chain combines TRBV19 with TRBJ1-1; D ambiguous. The CDR3 runs to 15 residues. In germline, CDR1 is LNHDA, CDR2 SQIVND (reference sequence). V shed 9 bases and J shed 1 base, with 18 bases lying between them. The CDR3 here is CARMDGVHRNTEAFF. The DNA of the CDR3 is TGTGCCAGGATGGACGGGGTGCATCGGAACACTGAAGCTTTCTTT. The full variable domain, in which reference TRBV19 and TRBJ1-1 provide the parts outside the CDR3, is DGGITQSPKYLFRKEGQNVTLSCEQNLNHDAMYWYRQDPGQGLRLIYYSQIVNDFQKGDIAEGYSVSREKKESFPLTVTSAQKNPTAFYLCARMDGVHRNTEAFFGQGTRLTVV.

This clonotype was recorded many times. The genes are TRBV6-2 or TRBV6-3 and TRBJ2-5, with D perhaps TRBD1 (6 bases). Germline-derived CDR1 and CDR2 are MNHEY and SVGEGT. Trimming shortened V by 2 bases and J by 2 bases, and 12 bases separated the two germline ends. The CDR3 consists of 15 residues. CDR3 in DNA: TGTGCCAGCAGTTACGGGACAAACCGACAAGAGACCCAGTACTTC. Protein product: CASSYGTNRQETQYF.

This clonotype came up many times. The chain is built from TRBV3-1 and TRBJ1-6, with 7 bases matching TRBD1. Trimming took 1 base from V and 3 from J; bases not matched to a gene: 9. The CDR3 consists of 18 residues. CDR1 and CDR2 (germline): LGHDT, YNNKEL (reference sequence). DNA for the CDR3: TGTGCCAGCAGCCAAGGAAAGTTGGGACAGAGCTATAATTCACCCCTCCACTTT. Protein: CASSQGKLGQSYNSPLHF.

The chain employs TRBV6-2 or TRBV6-3 and TRBJ2-2; 11 bases agree with TRBD2. The CDR3 is 18 residues long. Germline V gene lookup returns CDR1 MNHEY and CDR2 SVGEGT. Unmatched junction bases numbered 9, after V lost 5 bases and J lost 1 base. CDR3 coding DNA: TGTGCCAGCAGTGACCCCAAGACTAGCGGGATGAACACCGGGGAGCTGTTTTTT. Amino acid sequence: CASSDPKTSGMNTGELFF.

This clonotype came up a few times. The genes are TRBV19 and TRBJ1-5; 8 bases align to TRBD1. Germline loops: CDR1 LNHDA, CDR2 SQIVND (reference sequence). This CDR3 spans 16 amino acids. V was clipped by 4 bases and J by 3 bases; unmatched bases: 8. CDR3 amino acids: CASSTYGQGPNQPQHF. The CDR3 DNA reads as TGTGCCAGTAGTACCTATGGACAGGGCCCCAATCAGCCCCAGCATTTT.

The sample holds many counts of this clonotype. CDR3 residues: CASEWEVGQPQHF. Written as DNA, the CDR3 is TGTGCCAGCGAGTGGGAGGTAGGACAGCCCCAGCATTTT. This rearrangement joins TRBV28 to TRBJ1-5, with D uncertain. V lost 8 bases and J lost 7, with 15 bases in between. The CDR3 is made up of 13 amino acids. Looked up from germline, CDR1 is MDHEN and CDR2 is SYDVKM.

This sequence joins TRBV10-3 and TRBJ1-5; tentative D call: TRBD1 (5 bases). This CDR3 has 14 residues. In germline, CDR1 is ENHRY, CDR2 SYGVKD. The ends were cut back, 2 bases at V and 3 bases at J, with 8 bases in the middle. Here the CDR3 reads CAISELGLNQPQHF. CDR3 in DNA: TGTGCCATCAGTGAGCTGGGGCTCAATCAGCCCCAGCATTTT.

This sequence joins TRBV6-1 and TRBJ1-5, with 8 bases that match TRBD1. V shed 2 bases, J shed 0 bases, and the junction held 3 bases outside the gene matches. Germline V lookup: CDR1 MNHNS, CDR2 SASEGT. The CDR3 loop spans 16 amino acids. The CDR3 spells CASSEIGQGSNQPQHF. The CDR3 DNA sequence: TGTGCCAGCAGTGAAATCGGACAGGGTAGCAATCAGCCCCAGCATTTT.

The rearrangement links TRBV2 to TRBJ1-1, with D unresolved. V shed 4 bases and J shed 8 bases, with 5 bases lying between them. Looked up from germline, CDR1 is SNHLY and CDR2 is FYNNEI. CDR3 length equals 10 residues. The CDR3 region has the DNA TGTGCCAGCAGTGCGGGGGAAGCTTTCTTT. Translation: CASSAGEAFF. Combining the CDR3 with reference TRBV2 and TRBJ1-1 gives the whole variable domain EPEVTQTPSHQVTQMGQEVILRCVPISNHLYFYWYRQILGQKVEFLVSFYNNEISEKSEIFDDQFSVERPDGSNFTLKIRSTKLEDSAMYFCASSAGEAFFGQGTRLTVV.